This T cell receptor (beta chain) is drawn from a study of blood T cell repertoires in COVID-19. Study as a whole: The samples span acute and convalescent COVID-19 from the United States, Italy and Spain. Sources were T cells, B-cell-depleted T cells, or PBMCs; the material itself was cDNA or gDNA.

Original analysis: Researchers report that nucleated cell counts were estimated from reference gene primer amplification. TCRdb keeps only in-frame clones here, not all; method: immunoSEQ multiplex PCR. From that table come the V and J calls and clone size; the DNA was used to work out D and trimming. The table lists some 50,000 clones, about 82% of them singletons. Germline CDR1 and CDR2: LGHDT and YNNKEL (reference sequence). CDR3 length equals 15 residues. Trimming removed 1 base from V and 5 bases from J; junction bases left unmatched: 6. The origin of this receptor is a woman in her sixties or seventies with acute or convalescent COVID-19. The specimen was peripheral blood. The chain employs TRBV3-1 (or the pseudogene TRBV3-2) and TRBJ2-3; 7 nucleotides align to TRBD2. CDR3 protein: CASSQVGVAGDTQYF. The CDR3 coding sequence is TGTGCCAGCAGCCAAGTAGGCGTAGCGGGAGATACGCAGTATTTT.